One TCR beta chain is described in this entry. This clonotype was found a few times. Its antigen is unknown. No base quality information exists; no much larger clone differs at one position. Measured from the cysteine to the phenylalanine, the CDR3 is 15 residues long. Only the CDR3 DNA is retained, 45 bases long and in frame from the first base. CDR1 and CDR2, per the germline V gene (reference sequence), are SEHNR and FQNEAQ. V and J are truncated by 3 bases and 1 base respectively, leaving an intervening sequence of 12 bases. These data are taken from a study of blood T cells in healthy people across ages (dated by TCRdb to between 2014 and 2017). About the investigation overall: Template switching captured roughly one uniquely barcoded TCR beta cDNA molecule per two T cells in model experiments. To track age-related changes in TCR beta repertoire diversity, the study relied on deep sequencing normalized with unique cDNA molecular identifiers. Donors were grouped into four age groups: young (average about 15 years), middle-aged (39), aged (about 59) and long-lived (around 80). To avoid experimental bias, donors of different ages were spread randomly across the sequencing lanes. The study analyzed two additional independent replicas of 1 million unique cDNA reads from the same blood draw for two donors, one aged 18 to 30 and one aged 80 or older. General conclusions and limits of the study: As age increased, observed TCR beta diversity per million T cells dropped in a roughly linear way, and a significant reduction was already evident by age 40. Compared with the aged group, more naive CD4+ T cells, fewer expanded clones and increased TCR diversity were shown by the long-lived group, suggesting age selection. Total diversity estimates from one million sequenced T cells were considered lower bounds and underestimates. The CMV infection status of donors was not known, potentially confounding age-related changes in expanded clonotypes. There was a strong correlation between observed TCR beta diversity and the percentage of naive T cells measured by flow cytometry. Because profiling used bulk unsorted PBMCs, naive and antigen-experienced compartments could not be compared conclusively.

The donors were a few dozen Caucasian individuals from Russia, aged roughly 6 to 100 years, who were systemically healthy. Each donor gave about 9.7 milliliters of peripheral blood, drawn into EDTA-treated Vacutainer tubes. Ficoll-Paque density-gradient centrifugation was used to isolate PBMCs, with at least 6.5 million per sample. Trizol reagent was used to extract total RNA from the PBMCs, yielding at least 5.5 micrograms per sample. For every donor, flow cytometry on a PBMC aliquot measured the percentage of naive CD45RAhigh/CD27high T cells. The method was 5' RACE. The run used an Illumina HiSeq 2500. A second PCR of about 6 to 11 cycles was run with a J-beta primer mix and a sample-barcoded 5' primer. A unique molecular identifier was introduced onto each TCR beta cDNA molecule by a template-switch 5' adaptor carrying 12 random nucleotides. At least 3 million CDR3-containing paired-end reads were obtained from each sample. All of the RNA was converted into first-strand cDNA using the Mint cDNA synthesis kit, with a TRBC-specific oligonucleotide serving as the primer. Following uracil-DNA glycosylase treatment, a first 18-cycle PCR with universal primers M1SS and BC2_uni_R was performed on all cDNA. The published analysis was carried out like this. For normalization, 1 million high-quality reads were randomly selected from each sample, with every read carrying a distinct molecular identifier. Instead of being binned into consensus sequences, reads with shared molecular identifiers were discarded. MiTCR, set to a Q25 quality threshold and the strictest error-elimination algorithm, was used for CDR3 identification, clonotype clustering and error correction. A nonparametric unseen species model with Euler transformation was used to estimate a lower bound on total TCR beta diversity. The public reads were reanalyzed by TCRdb: fastp trimming at Q25, MiXCR alignment, in-frame beta chains only. When rows share a CDR3 protein, they turn into one entry using the most common DNA and genes. For this entry, the V and J calls and clone size follow TCRdb and not the study's own pipeline. The sample profile shows more than 800,000 distinct CDR3 sequences; roughly 45% of them were found once. The leading ten clones occupy approximately 17% of the sample.

Material for sequencing was blood. The origin of this receptor is a woman aged 60 to 75 in good health. The chain is assembled from TRBV7-9 and TRBJ2-5, with the D gene uncertain. The DNA sequence is given as TGTGCCAGCAGCTTGGAAGTCTCGGTCCAAGAGACCCAGTACTTC. This encodes CASSLEVSVQETQYF.